These 19 T cell receptor beta chains came from one sample sequenced in a study of cytomegalovirus exposure and HLA in healthy donors. The PCR used 60 Vbeta and 13 Jbeta primers. Assay: immunoSEQ multiplex PCR; the TCRdb copy retains only in-frame clones and omits some. The data show 150,000 to 200,000 clones, about 72% seen once. The source material was PBMCs. All receptors derive from a girl aged 5-17 years in good health and CMV-seronegative.

The rearrangement links TRBV10-1 to TRBJ2-5; TRBD2 matches at 9 bases. CDR1 WNHNN and CDR2 SYGVQD come from the germline V gene (reference sequence). The J segment lost 4 bases and the V segment lost 6 bases, leaving 12 bases of the junction unmatched. This CDR3 has 16 amino acids. The CDR3 region is CASSKTASGARETQYF. In DNA form, the CDR3 reads TGCGCCAGCAGCAAGACGGCTAGCGGGGCCAGAGAGACCCAGTACTTC.

The J gene is TRBJ1-5, the V gene TRBV5-1; 8 positions match TRBD1. The CDR3 is made up of 14 amino acids. Trimming removed 5 bases from V and 3 bases from J; junction bases left unmatched: 4. CDR1 SGHRS and CDR2 YFSETQ come from the germline V gene. The CDR3 loop is CASRGTGINQPQHF. CDR3 nucleotides: TGCGCCAGCAGGGGGACAGGTATCAATCAGCCCCAGCATTTT.

The chain joins TRBV19 to TRBJ2-1; D remains ambiguous. The ends were cut back, 3 bases at V and 5 bases at J, with 11 bases in the middle. From germline, CDR1 is LNHDA and CDR2 SQIVND (reference sequence). The CDR3 spans 14 residues. The CDR3 sequence is CASSIESLNNEQFF. The DNA for the CDR3 is TGTGCCAGTAGTATCGAGTCTCTTAACAATGAGCAGTTCTTC. Combining the CDR3 with reference TRBV19 and TRBJ2-1 gives the whole variable domain DGGITQSPKYLFRKEGQNVTLSCEQNLNHDAMYWYRQDPGQGLRLIYYSQIVNDFQKGDIAEGYSVSREKKESFPLTVTSAQKNPTAFYLCASSIESLNNEQFFGPGTRLTVL.

The chain has TRBV19 and TRBJ1-1; D uncertain. The CDR3 contains 15 residues. The germline gives CDR1 LNHDA, CDR2 SQIVND (reference sequence). V was shortened by 3 bases and J by 2 bases, with 13 bases between the two germline ends. The CDR3 DNA reads as TGTGCCAGTAGTATCGACGGGAACGGAAACACTGAAGCTTTCTTT. It yields the protein CASSIDGNGNTEAFF.

The chain employs TRBV2 and TRBJ2-1; tentatively, D is TRBD2 (5 bases). In germline, CDR1 is SNHLY, CDR2 FYNNEI. The CDR3 has 12 amino acids. Trimming pared 3 bases from V and 9 bases from J, leaving 9 bases between. CDR3 in DNA: TGTGCCAGCAGTGATGAGGGTCCTGAGCAGTTCTTC. Translating it yields CASSDEGPEQFF. The full variable domain, completed using reference TRBV2 and TRBJ2-1, is EPEVTQTPSHQVTQMGQEVILRCVPISNHLYFYWYRQILGQKVEFLVSFYNNEISEKSEIFDDQFSVERPDGSNFTLKIRSTKLEDSAMYFCASSDEGPEQFFGPGTRLTVL.

CDR3 DNA sequence: TGTGCCAGCAGCTTATCTCGGATAATGGAGGGGTATAATTCACCCCTCCACTTT. Residues: CASSLSRIMEGYNSPLHF. V and J are TRBV7-9 and TRBJ1-6; weak D call: TRBD1 (5 bases). V was cut by 2 bases and J by 4 bases, with 18 bases left in between. The germline CDR1 and CDR2 sequences are SEHNR and FQNEAQ (reference sequence). This CDR3 region has 18 residues. Together with reference TRBV7-9 and TRBJ1-6, the CDR3 gives the full variable domain: DTGVSQNPRHKITKRGQNVTFRCDPISEHNRLYWYRQTLGQGPEFLTYFQNEAQLEKSRLLSDRFSAERPKGSFSTLEIQRTEQGDSAMYLCASSLSRIMEGYNSPLHFGNGTRLTVT.

The chain uses TRBV7-8 and TRBJ2-6; TRBD2 might be the D (5 bases). The V end was cut by 1 base, the J end by 7 bases, with 20 bases between. Germline V CDR1 and CDR2: SGHVS, FQNEAQ. CDR3 length: 18 amino acids. The DNA for the CDR3 is TGTGCCAGCAGCTTAGGGAGCGGCAACCTCCAACTTGCCAACGTCCTGACTTTC. It specifies CASSLGSGNLQLANVLTF.

V usage is TRBV7-6 and J usage is TRBJ2-7; D is perhaps TRBD1 (6 bases). The germline gives CDR1 SGHVS, CDR2 FNYEAQ. V was trimmed by 2 bases and J by 6 bases, leaving 8 bases between them. This CDR3 region has 12 residues. The CDR3 region is CASSLSRGEQYF. CDR3 bases: TGTGCCAGCAGCTTATCCAGGGGCGAGCAGTACTTC.

The chain combines TRBV5-1 with TRBJ2-3; tentative D call: TRBD2 (7 bases). The CDR3 is made up of 17 amino acids. The germline gives CDR1 SGHRS, CDR2 YFSETQ. Trimming stripped 1 base from V and 1 base from J, with 16 bases between. CDR3 in DNA: TGCGCCAGCAGCTTGACAAGTCACGGGGGGCGCACAGATACGCAGTATTTT. It codes for CASSLTSHGGRTDTQYF.

The chain couples TRBV27 to TRBJ2-1; 10 bases map to TRBD1. The junction had 3 bases not matched to a gene; V was cut back by 1 base and J by 6 bases. Germline lookup yields CDR1 MNHEY and CDR2 SMNVEV (reference sequence). CDR3 length: 15 residues. The CDR3 nucleotides read TGTGCCAGCAGTTTATGGACAGGGGGAATCAATGAGCAGTTCTTC. It encodes CASSLWTGGINEQFF.

The chain is built from TRBV9 and TRBJ1-2; D remains unclear. Germline CDR1 and CDR2: SGDLS and YYNGEE. The CDR3 sequence is 12 residues long. V lost 3 bases and J lost 10, with 13 bases in between. The CDR3 coding sequence is TGTGCCAGCAGCGAGCCACGGGTCCTCTACACCTTC. Translated, it gives CASSEPRVLYTF. Drawing the rest from reference TRBV9 and TRBJ1-2, the complete variable domain is DSGVTQTPKHLITATGQRVTLRCSPRSGDLSVYWYQQSLDQGLQFLIQYYNGEERAKGNILERFSAQQFPDLHSELNLSSLELGDSALYFCASSEPRVLYTFGSGTRLTVV.

The V call is TRBV4-1, the J call TRBJ2-7, with 11 bases fitting TRBD1. Germline V lookup: CDR1 MGHRA, CDR2 YSYEKL. J lost 3 bases, V lost 4 bases, and 5 bases had no gene match. CDR3 length: 15 residues. CDR3 DNA sequence: TGCGCCAGCAGCCTACTCGGGACAGGGGGCTACGAGCAGTACTTC. It translates to CASSLLGTGGYEQYF.

J is TRBJ1-2 and V is TRBV27; D possibly corresponds to TRBD1 (6 bases). V was clipped by 7 bases and J by 6 bases, with 18 bases between them. The CDR3 runs 14 residues. Germline V gene lookup returns CDR1 MNHEY and CDR2 SMNVEV (reference sequence). This CDR3 is CASKQGLNWDGYTF. The CDR3 coding sequence is TGTGCCAGCAAGCAGGGGCTGAATTGGGATGGCTACACCTTC.

V usage is TRBV5-1 and J usage is TRBJ2-7, with D perhaps matching TRBD1 (6 bases). V lost 4 bases, J lost 0 bases, and 20 bases lay in between. CDR1 SGHRS and CDR2 YFSETQ come from the germline V gene. This CDR3 spans 17 amino acids. Here the CDR3 DNA reads TGCGCCAGCAGCCTTCTCCCCCAGGGGTCCCCCTCCTACGAGCAGTACTTC. The encoded protein is CASSLLPQGSPSYEQYF.

V gene TRBV5-4 combines with J gene TRBJ2-2; the match to TRBD2 covers 7 bases. This CDR3 spans 16 amino acids. V gave up 0 bases and J gave up 2 bases; unmatched junction bases: 4. CDR1 is SGHNT and CDR2 is YYREEE in the germline V gene (reference sequence). The CDR3 region is CASSLARGSNTGELFF. The CDR3 bases are TGTGCCAGCAGCTTGGCGCGGGGGAGTAACACCGGGGAGCTGTTTTTT.

This clone was observed a single time. V gene TRBV7-6 combines with J gene TRBJ2-1, with 13 bases fitting TRBD2. CDR1 is SGHVS and CDR2 is FNYEAQ in the germline V gene. The junction had 16 bases not matched to a gene; V was cut back by 5 bases and J by 6 bases. The CDR3 consists of 19 residues. The CDR3 sequence: CASSPKTSGGNKPGNEQFF. The CDR3 coding sequence is TGTGCCAGCAGCCCCAAGACTAGCGGGGGGAATAAACCGGGCAATGAGCAGTTCTTC.

This clone was observed a single time. The chain joins TRBV29-1 to TRBJ2-7; maybe TRBD1 (5 bases). The germline V gene encodes CDR1 SQVTM and CDR2 ANQGSEA. V was shortened by 5 bases and J by 3 bases, with 14 bases between the two germline ends. The CDR3 consists of 13 residues. As DNA, the CDR3 is TGCAGCGTTAGGTCACAGGAAGGCTACGAGCAGTACTTC. Amino acids: CSVRSQEGYEQYF.

The CDR3 protein is CASSLEMSGGGYEQYF. CDR3 nucleotides: TGTGCCAGCAGCTTGGAAATGAGCGGGGGGGGATACGAGCAGTACTTC. V and J are TRBV5-4 and TRBJ2-7; the match to TRBD2 covers 10 bases. Germline trimming cut 0 bases from V and 4 bases from J; bases unmatched to any gene: 7. The length of the CDR3 is 16 residues. Germline V gene data show CDR1 as SGHNT and CDR2 as YYREEE (reference sequence).

CDR3 nucleotide sequence: TGTGCCAGTAGTATTTACGGTACAACTAATGAAAAACTGTTTTTT. Protein product: CASSIYGTTNEKLFF. The rearrangement joins TRBV19 to TRBJ1-4; D call uncertain. The CDR3 has 15 amino acids. V gave up 3 bases and J gave up 0 bases, with 8 bases separating them. Germline values: CDR1 LNHDA, CDR2 SQIVND (reference sequence).